These T cell receptor beta chains were read from a single sample in a study of PD-1 blockade in classical Hodgkin lymphoma. Only in-frame clones appear in the TCRdb table, and some are missing; sequencing was by immunoSEQ multiplex PCR. The data contain roughly 4,400 clones, 87% of them seen just once; the ten biggest clones take up 0.9% to 1%. The specimen was CD4+ T cells from blood, collected at baseline. Every receptor here comes from a human donor with classical Hodgkin lymphoma. CDR3s leave out the opening cysteine and the closing phenylalanine or tryptophan.

v_call: TRBV7-2
j_call: TRBJ2-2
cdr3_aa: ASRPRLAGELF

v_call: TRBV5-1
j_call: TRBJ2-1
cdr3_aa: ASSLGQGPNNEQF

v_call: TRBV29-1
j_call: TRBJ2-1
cdr3_aa: SVSRQGNEQF

v_call: TRBV9
j_call: TRBJ2-2
cdr3_aa: ASSAPPGYTGELF

v_call: TRBV7-9
j_call: TRBJ1-3
cdr3_aa: ASSFSGGGNTIY

v_call: TRBV7-9
j_call: TRBJ2-1
cdr3_aa: ASSSDSYNEQF

v_call: TRBV28
j_call: TRBJ1-3
cdr3_aa: ASSFMGAGNTIY

v_call: TRBV19
j_call: TRBJ1-5
cdr3_aa: ASSIGGASNQPQH

v_call: TRBV28
j_call: TRBJ2-1
cdr3_aa: ASSLSFLAGGGSQQF

v_call: TRBV7-6
j_call: TRBJ1-1
cdr3_aa: ASSASTGGTEAF

v_call: TRBV10-1
j_call: TRBJ1-6
cdr3_aa: ASSEFGTSASPLH

v_call: TRBV5-5
j_call: TRBJ1-2
cdr3_aa: ASSPDRYGYT

v_call: TRBV19
j_call: TRBJ1-2
cdr3_aa: ASSIPGTGKGYT

v_call: TRBV19
j_call: TRBJ1-6
cdr3_aa: ASKIRDRLRNSPLH

v_call: TRBV28
j_call: TRBJ1-2
cdr3_aa: ASRSVGVGRNGYT

v_call: TRBV6-6
j_call: TRBJ2-7
cdr3_aa: ASSYMGQVLYEQY

v_call: TRBV7-9
j_call: TRBJ1-1
cdr3_aa: ASSFYRGTEAF

v_call: TRBV30
j_call: TRBJ1-5
cdr3_aa: AWSSEPQPQH

v_call: TRBV5-8
j_call: TRBJ1-6
cdr3_aa: ASSQQPYNSPLH

v_call: TRBV18
j_call: TRBJ1-1
cdr3_aa: ASSPNGNTEAF

v_call: TRBV28
j_call: TRBJ1-5
cdr3_aa: ATFPPRQPQH

v_call: TRBV25-1
j_call: TRBJ1-1
cdr3_aa: ASRGPGQAVPKAF

v_call: TRBV5-1
j_call: TRBJ2-7
cdr3_aa: ASSLEGTHEQY

v_call: TRBV4-1
j_call: TRBJ2-7
cdr3_aa: ASSHPSGGTYEQY

v_call: TRBV4-1
j_call: TRBJ2-1
cdr3_aa: ASSFWTSGGTYNEQF

v_call: TRBV7-9
j_call: TRBJ2-5
cdr3_aa: ASSLNTGETQY

v_call: TRBV27
j_call: TRBJ1-1
cdr3_aa: ASSSPPRRTGLNTEAF

v_call: TRBV11-2
j_call: TRBJ2-3
cdr3_aa: ASSRPGGSRDIRDTQY

v_call: TRBV4-1
j_call: TRBJ2-5
cdr3_aa: ASSPSSTYQETQY